The clone carrying this TCR beta chain is deemed medium-sized. Its antigen remains unidentified. Trimming shortened V by 0 bases and J by 6 bases, and 12 bases separated the two germline ends. Germline CDR1 LGHDT, CDR2 YNNKEL (reference sequence). The CDR3 totals 15 residues. Using immunoSEQ multiplex PCR, the repertoire was profiled, and TCRdb retains in-frame clones only, with some absent. Among 37,000 or so clones listed, roughly 84% were seen once. The data originate from a study of CD4 T cells in relation to SARS-CoV-2 and coronaviruses. Study-wide background: TCR beta CDR3s were sequenced after 10-day antigen culture of PBMCs.

Fewer than 130,000 naive or memory CD4+ cells were cultured with CEF peptides for approximately 11 days. The sequenced material came from naive CD4+ T cells from PBMCs, cultured in vitro. Subset noted: naive CD4+ T cells isolated by negative enrichment. The rearrangement links TRBV3-1 (or the pseudogene TRBV3-2) to TRBJ2-1; either TRBD1 or TRBD2 may fit D (5 bases each). This receptor was obtained from an adult with COVID-19. The CDR3 DNA is TGTGCCAGCAGCCAAGACCGAGGGGTGTTCAATGAGCAGTTCTTC. This translates into CASSQDRGVFNEQFF.